A single sample gave rise to the 28 T cell receptor beta chains below, sequenced in a study of Graves' ophthalmopathy and Graves' hyperthyroidism. The authors amplified TCR beta CDR3 regions from RNA transcripts. HTBI primers were used in a first-round RT-PCR, which preceded a second-round multiplex PCR. Using its own MiXCR run on the multiplex PCR reads, TCRdb lists one record per CDR3 protein. The profile covers 680,000 or so distinct CDR3 sequences, with 22% appearing a single time and more than 5.5% taken by the ten largest. The source material was peripheral blood. The receptors originated from a woman aged 18-30 years with stable Graves' hyperthyroidism. Some clones in this sample may be carry-over from other donors' samples.

Turning to this clonotype: Just one base apart from a much larger clone, this may be a read error. Likely a read error: the CDR3 ends without its conserved phenylalanine or tryptophan. Here the CDR3 DNA reads TGTGCCAGCAGCCCACTAGAGGGGATAAACATTCAGTACTCC. Translation: CASSPLEGINIQYS. The chain has TRBV27 and TRBJ2-4; TRBD1 or TRBD2 may be the D gene (5 bases each). Trimming removed 6 bases from V and 6 bases from J, with 15 bases in between. The germline gives CDR1 MNHEY, CDR2 SMNVEV (reference sequence). The CDR3 has 14 amino acids.

This clonotype was observed a handful of times. This rearrangement joins TRBV4-1 to TRBJ2-2; a possible D gene is TRBD2 (6 bases). Germline assignment: CDR1 MGHRA and CDR2 YSYEKL. Trimming removed 1 base from V and 6 bases from J, with 9 bases in between. The CDR3 is made up of 14 amino acids. CDR3 sequence: CASSQGREAGELFF. CDR3 DNA: TGCGCCAGCAGCCAAGGGAGGGAAGCCGGGGAGCTGTTTTTT.

This clonotype was observed at least ten times. V usage is TRBV20-1 and J usage is TRBJ1-1, with 8 bases matching TRBD1. CDR1 and CDR2 from the germline V gene are DFQATT and SNEGSKA (reference sequence). J lost 1 base, V lost 1 base, and 11 bases had no gene match. CDR3 length equals 17 residues. The CDR3 region has the DNA TGCAGTGCTAGAGGAAGGGGTCAGGGGGCAAGGAACACTGAAGCTTTCTTT. Its protein product is CSARGRGQGARNTEAFF.

This clonotype was counted only a few times. V is TRBV3-1 and J is TRBJ2-4; 7 bases agree with TRBD2. The CDR3 contains 13 residues. V shed 2 bases and J 5 bases; nucleotides not matched to a gene: 0. Germline loops: CDR1 LGHDT, CDR2 YNNKEL (reference sequence). CDR3 DNA: TGTGCCAGCAGCCAACTAGCGGAAAACATTCAGTACTTC. It translates to CASSQLAENIQYF.

This clonotype was seen repeatedly, ten times or more. This chain links TRBV9 with TRBJ1-6; a weak D match, TRBD1 (5 bases). Per the germline V gene, CDR1 is SGDLS and CDR2 is YYNGEE. The V end lost 3 bases, the J end lost 3 bases, and 19 bases lay between the germline ends. The CDR3 is 18 amino acids. The CDR3 region is CASSAGTASTYYNSPLHF. The CDR3 coding sequence is TGTGCCAGCAGCGCCGGGACCGCCTCGACATACTATAATTCACCCCTCCACTTT.

At least ten counts were recorded for this clonotype. The chain combines TRBV6-5 with TRBJ2-7; TRBD1 matches 12 bases. J gave up 5 bases and V 2 bases, and 4 bases lay outside the gene matches. This CDR3 region has 15 residues. Germline CDR1 and CDR2: MNHEY and SVGAGI. For the CDR3, the DNA is TGTGCCAGCAGTTACGGGGGACAGGGGGCCAACGAGCAGTACTTC. Residues: CASSYGGQGANEQYF.

The chain has TRBV14 and TRBJ2-2; maybe TRBD2 (5 bases). The germline gives CDR1 SGHDN, CDR2 FVKESK. The CDR3 spans 16 residues. Trimming cost V 1 base and J 3 bases, with 12 bases left between them. As DNA, the CDR3 is TGTGCCAGCAGCCAAGGGTTGCCGGGGTACACCGGGGAGCTGTTTTTT. Protein product: CASSQGLPGYTGELFF.

The rearrangement uses TRBV20-1 and TRBJ1-2; D not certain. V was pared by 7 bases and J by 0 bases, with 12 bases between. The germline V gene has CDR1 DFQATT and CDR2 SNEGSKA (reference sequence). The CDR3 is 13 amino acids. In nucleotides, the CDR3 is TGCAGTGTCCGGGATGAATCTAACTATGGCTACACCTTC. The encoded protein is CSVRDESNYGYTF.

V usage is TRBV28 and J usage is TRBJ1-5; a possible D gene is TRBD1 (6 bases). The CDR3 is made up of 14 amino acids. The germline gives CDR1 MDHEN, CDR2 SYDVKM. V lost 4 bases to trimming and J lost 1 base, with 8 bases between them. The CDR3 region is CASSWDISNQPQHF. The CDR3 region has the DNA TGTGCCAGCAGTTGGGACATCAGCAATCAGCCCCAGCATTTT.

The rearrangement uses TRBV28 and TRBJ2-5; a weak D match, TRBD1 (6 bases). The ends were cut back, 6 bases at V and 4 bases at J, with 21 bases in the middle. The germline gives CDR1 MDHEN, CDR2 SYDVKM. The CDR3 totals 16 residues. The CDR3 protein is CASSVNRDIVVETQYF. As DNA, the CDR3 is TGTGCCAGCAGCGTTAACCGGGACATAGTTGTAGAGACCCAGTACTTC.

The sample holds many counts of this clonotype. This sequence joins TRBV12-3 or TRBV12-4 and TRBJ1-2; TRBD1 matches at 7 bases. The CDR3 has 13 amino acids. V shed 5 bases, J shed 7 bases, and the junction held 7 bases outside the gene matches. CDR3 bases: TGTGCCAGCAGTCCACAGGGGTCCGCTGGCTACACCTTC. Translating gives CASSPQGSAGYTF.

This clonotype appeared many times. The chain carries TRBV6-2 or TRBV6-3 and TRBJ2-7; 11 bases match TRBD1. CDR3 length equals 16 residues. Germline V gene lookup returns CDR1 MNHEY and CDR2 SVGEGT. Germline trimming cut 6 bases from V and 3 bases from J; bases unmatched to any gene: 10. CDR3 DNA sequence: TGTGCCAGCAGCGGGGGACAGGGGGATGGAGTCTACGAGCAGTACTTC. It is translated as CASSGGQGDGVYEQYF.

This clonotype was counted at least ten times. The rearrangement joins TRBV3-1 to TRBJ2-7, with TRBD2 matching 12 bases. V was clipped by 4 bases and J by 5 bases; unmatched bases: 12. The CDR3 has 17 residues. The germline V gene encodes CDR1 LGHDT and CDR2 YNNKEL (reference sequence). CDR3 coding DNA: TGTGCCAGCAGCCGAAAGGGTATGACTAGCGGGGGAAACGAGCAGTACTTC. Its translation: CASSRKGMTSGGNEQYF.

The chain couples TRBV25-1 to TRBJ1-2; tentatively, D is TRBD1 (5 bases). The V gene lost 1 base and the J gene lost 8 bases, with 20 bases spanning the gap. Germline CDR1 and CDR2: MGHDK and SYGVNS. The CDR3 is made up of 16 amino acids. The CDR3: CASSEFSVDSRKGYTF. DNA for the CDR3: TGTGCCAGCAGTGAATTTTCCGTTGACAGCCGTAAAGGCTACACCTTC.

The chain uses TRBV20-1 and TRBJ2-3, with 8 bases identical to TRBD2. CDR1 and CDR2 (germline): DFQATT, SNEGSKA (reference sequence). Trimming cost V 6 bases and J 2 bases; bases outside gene matches: 10. The CDR3 contains 15 residues. The CDR3 DNA is TGCAGTGCAGCCCAGGGACTAGGAGACACAGATACGCAGTATTTT. This sequence encodes CSAAQGLGDTDTQYF.

This clonotype appeared many times. The J gene is TRBJ1-2, the V gene TRBV30, with TRBD1 identical over 7 bases. Germline CDR1 reads GTSNPN; CDR2 reads SVGIG (reference sequence). With 5 bases clipped from V and 3 bases from J, the junction kept 3 bases outside the gene matches. This CDR3 region has 12 residues. CDR3 protein: CAWGRGYYGYTF. The DNA of the CDR3 is TGTGCCTGGGGCAGGGGGTACTATGGCTACACCTTC.

The V gene is TRBV7-2, the J gene TRBJ2-7; D remains unclear. V lost 6 bases and J 0 bases, leaving 12 bases between the germline ends. Per the germline V gene, CDR1 is SGHTA and CDR2 is FQGNSA. This CDR3 is built from 14 residues. The CDR3 region is CASSSTRSSYEQYF. CDR3 sequence (DNA): TGTGCCAGCAGTTCAACACGGAGCTCCTACGAGCAGTACTTC.

A remark on this clonotype: A much larger clone is a single base away; this may be a read error. V is TRBV6-1 and J is TRBJ2-6; D possibly uses TRBD1 or TRBD2 (7 bases each). CDR3 size: 14 residues. Germline assignment: CDR1 MNHNS and CDR2 SASEGT. The CDR3 region is CASTNRGGAYVLTF. The CDR3 region has the DNA TGTGCCAGCACCAACAGGGGAGGGGCCTACGTCCTGACTTTC.

This clonotype was seen many times. V usage is TRBV6-5 and J usage is TRBJ1-5; D not certain. The ends were cut back, 5 bases at V and 7 bases at J, with 12 bases in the middle. The CDR3 length is 13 residues. The germline gives CDR1 MNHEY, CDR2 SVGAGI. The CDR3 sequence is CASSLKGRQPQHF. CDR3 nucleotides: TGTGCCAGCAGTCTGAAGGGAAGACAGCCCCAGCATTTT.

This chain uses TRBV19 with TRBJ1-1; the D gene is possibly TRBD1 (5 bases). V lost 8 bases to trimming and J lost 6 bases, with 10 bases between them. Germline CDR1 LNHDA, CDR2 SQIVND (reference sequence). The CDR3 contains 11 residues. CDR3 loop: CASYQGSEAFF. The CDR3 DNA is TGTGCCAGTTACCAGGGTTCTGAAGCTTTCTTT.

The sample holds a few counts of this clonotype. This CDR3 reads CASSEMLGTGGNQPQHF. The CDR3 DNA reads as TGTGCCAGCAGTGAAATGTTGGGGACAGGTGGAAATCAGCCCCAGCATTTT. The rearrangement uses TRBV6-1 and TRBJ1-5, with 8 nucleotides matching TRBD1. Germline CDR1 MNHNS, CDR2 SASEGT. Trimming cost V 2 bases and J 4 bases; bases outside gene matches: 10. The CDR3 runs to 17 residues.

This clonotype was picked up a small number of times. This chain uses TRBV4-1 with TRBJ1-1, with a tentative D call TRBD1 (5 bases). CDR1 and CDR2 (germline): MGHRA, YSYEKL. V was shortened by 3 bases and J by 6 bases, with 20 bases between the two germline ends. The CDR3 covers 16 residues. The CDR3: CASSHPPGRSNPEAFF. For the CDR3, the DNA is TGCGCCAGCAGCCACCCCCCGGGACGTTCTAATCCTGAAGCTTTCTTT.

As concerns this clonotype: This may stem from a read error, because a much larger clone lies one nucleotide away. The CDR3 carries no conserved terminal phenylalanine or tryptophan, so it likely arises from a read error. The genes are TRBV2 and TRBJ1-1, with TRBD1 identical over 8 bases. Trimming cost V 3 bases and J 7 bases; bases outside gene matches: 4. Germline V gene lookup returns CDR1 SNHLY and CDR2 FYNNEI. The length of the CDR3 is 13 residues. CDR3 DNA: TGTGCCAGCAGTGACAGGGGGCGAGGTGAAGCTTTCTAT. Translated, it gives CASSDRGRGEAFY.

This clonotype was observed many times. DNA for the CDR3: TGTGCCAGCAGGCCAGGGGGCACCTACGAGCAGTACTTC. Amino acid sequence: CASRPGGTYEQYF. The V and J genes are TRBV6-5 and TRBJ2-7; 8 bases line up with TRBD1. V was clipped by 6 bases and J by 2 bases; unmatched bases: 3. The CDR3 has 13 amino acids. CDR1 and CDR2 from the germline V gene are MNHEY and SVGAGI.

This clonotype has only a few counts. Relative to the germline gene, one junction end is altered; a read error may explain this. The chain joins TRBV14 to TRBJ1-2; 9 bases fit TRBD1. The CDR3 is 14 residues long. Germline V lookup: CDR1 SGHDN, CDR2 FVKESK. The CDR3 DNA reads as TGTGCCAGCGGCCAAATACAGGGGGCACATGGCTACACCTTC. Translated: CASGQIQGAHGYTF. The variable domain in full, completed from reference TRBV14 and TRBJ1-2, reads EAGVTQFPSHSVIEKGQTVTLRCDPISGHDNLYWYRRVMGKEIKFLLHFVKESKQDESGMPNNRFLAERTGGTYSTLKVQPAELEDSGVYFCASGQIQGAHGYTFGSGTRLTVV.

This clonotype appeared many times. The chain combines TRBV12-3 or TRBV12-4 with TRBJ2-7, with D possibly matching TRBD1 (6 bases). V gave up 3 bases and J gave up 4 bases, with 13 bases separating them. The CDR3 is 14 residues long. The CDR3 DNA reads as TGTGCCAGCAGTTTTAACAGGGTGGGGTACGAGCAGTACTTC. This codes for CASSFNRVGYEQYF.

This clonotype was detected ten times or more. The chain joins TRBV6-2 or TRBV6-3 to TRBJ2-2; D possibly matches TRBD1 or TRBD2 (5 bases each). CDR1 is MNHEY, CDR2 SVGEGT, per germline. V was clipped by 5 bases and J by 4 bases, with 11 bases between them. The CDR3 is 14 amino acids. CDR3 sequence: CASSRDGTTGELFF. CDR3 nucleotides: TGTGCCAGCAGTCGGGACGGGACCACCGGGGAGCTGTTTTTT.

The sample holds one count of this clonotype. CDR3 sequence: CASSYNRRAYGYTF. Written as DNA, the CDR3 is TGTGCCAGCAGTTATAACAGGCGAGCCTATGGCTACACCTTC. The chain combines TRBV6-5 with TRBJ1-2, with D possibly being TRBD1 (5 bases). Germline CDR1 and CDR2: MNHEY and SVGAGI. V was trimmed by 3 bases and J by 4 bases, leaving 12 bases between them. The CDR3 is made up of 14 amino acids.